What follows describes a single TCR beta chain. Its antigen is currently not known. Base quality data are lacking; no much larger clone is found one base away. This entry is derived from a study of T cell responses to AZD1222 COVID-19 vaccine (dated by TCRdb to the early 2020s). About the study as a whole: AZD1222 recipients whose second dose came at about 4 weeks and those whose second dose came at about 12 weeks were combined into one group, since spike-specific TCR depth and breadth did not differ between the two schedules. Trial participants were enrolled into age subgroups of 18-55, 56-69 and 70-plus years, which contained about 150, 28 and 57 TCR-sequenced participants, respectively. A total of more than 230 trial participants underwent TCR sequencing, of whom under 220 had received two doses of AZD1222 and 26 had received two doses of the MenACWY control vaccine.

Study-level results and caveats: Reportedly, almost half of the unique spike-specific TCRs recognized epitopes lying outside the regions that are mutated in the B.1.351 and B.1.1.7 variants. In the small 56-69-year group, the increase in depth fell short of significance, most likely because of low power. After two AZD1222 doses, spike-specific TCR breadth and depth were significantly higher than at day 0 and than in MenACWY recipients. Only a handful of AZD1222 recipients were SARS-CoV-2 seropositive at baseline, limiting conclusions about previously exposed vaccinees. Because no samples from the day 14 peak response were available, repertoires could be characterized only after the peak T cell response. Participants were mostly white British, with more females than males. The authors suggested clonal diversity may have been underestimated. The vaccine-associated CD4 TCRs covered the entire spike protein, and the dominant responses fell in regions 160-218 and 743-854.

The CDR3 contains 15 residues, cysteine and phenylalanine counted. Of the read, only the CDR3 DNA is kept; its 45 bases are in frame from base 1. Clipping removes 0 bases from V and 4 bases from J, with 4 as the unmatched junction base count. Looking up the germline V gene (reference sequence) yields CDR1 SGHNT and CDR2 YYREEE. This specimen's time point label, per the study, means: baseline before first vaccination. Samples from vaccinated people were obtained from the UK trials COV001 and COV002, which included a single-blind randomized controlled phase 2/3 trial of AZD1222 (ChAdOx1 nCoV-19) in healthy adults. For TCRbeta chain sequencing, PBMC samples from trial participants were taken at day 0 and at day 28 after the second dose. The CDR3 regions of human TCRbeta chains were subjected to immunosequencing. In the source study's methods: Repertoire TCRs were checked for matches against a reference library of SARS-CoV-2-specific TCRs that had been generated using the MIRA antigen-specificity platform. Breadth was defined as the fraction of unique TCRs that were SARS-CoV-2-associated. Depth was defined as the fraction of total T cells that were SARS-CoV-2-associated. Using the MIRA data, every spike-specific TCR was mapped to the spike region that the TCR reacted to and assigned to either a CD4 or a CD8 class. Log10-transformed breadth and depth values were compared by one-way ANOVA with Sidak's multiple comparisons tests. Not all clones reach the TCRdb copy of this immuneACCESS table, which keeps in-frame sequences only. Checked studies attribute under half of the gap to unresolved V genes and leave the rest unexplained. The DNA was the basis for D and trimming; V, J and clone size are from that table. The sample table shows 110,000 or so clones, and just over 90% are seen once. 4% to 5.5% of the sample belongs to the ten largest clones.

Recombination joined TRBV5-4 with TRBJ2-5; 9 central nucleotides agree with TRBD1. Sequenced here: peripheral blood, sampled on day 0 of AZD1222 vaccination. This TCR derives from an adult in good health. In nucleotide form, the sequence is TGTGCCAGCAGCTTGGACAGGGGGCGCGCAGAGACCCAGTACTTC. Its protein is CASSLDRGRAETQYF.